This TCR beta chain was sequenced during a study of shared clonotypes between healthy human individuals. Subsets obtained from CD4+ cells comprised CD45RA+ naive and CD45RA-negative memory cells. As for this clone: Its cognate antigen is unknown.

Replicate sorted-subset PCRs were loaded with roughly 190 ng DNA, about 28,000 T cell genomes. TCRdb's table, derived via immunoSEQ multiplex PCR, lists solely in-frame clones and lacks some. This table holds about 2.4 million clones, 93% found once. Whole-study results and caveats: A few donors showed sharing of approximately 5% of naive CD4 clonotypes.

Sample: naive CD4+ T cells from PBMCs. Subset reported: CD45RA+ positively selected. The sequence was collected from a man aged 18 to 30 in good health. Some clones in this sample may be carry-over from other donors' samples.

The CDR3 here is CASSSPRGSSYEQYF. CDR3 nucleotide sequence: TGTGCCAGCAGTTCCCCTAGGGGAAGCTCCTACGAGCAGTACTTC. This chain joins TRBV6-6 and TRBJ2-7, with a tentative D call TRBD1 (5 bases). There are 15 residues in the CDR3. V gave up 4 bases and J gave up 0 bases, with 13 bases separating them. CDR1 and CDR2 from the germline V gene are MNHNY and SVGAGI (reference sequence).